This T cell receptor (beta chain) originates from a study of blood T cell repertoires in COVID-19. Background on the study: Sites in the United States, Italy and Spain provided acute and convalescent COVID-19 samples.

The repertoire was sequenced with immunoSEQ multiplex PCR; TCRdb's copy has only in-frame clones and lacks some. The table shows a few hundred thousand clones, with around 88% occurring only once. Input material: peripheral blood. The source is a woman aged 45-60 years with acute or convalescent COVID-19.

In DNA form, the CDR3 reads TGTGCCAGCAGTCCTGGACTAGCGGGAGGGAGGACAGATACGCAGTATTTT. This translates into CASSPGLAGGRTDTQYF. The rearrangement uses TRBV6-6 and TRBJ2-3; 15 positions match TRBD2. Trimming removed 5 bases from V and 3 bases from J; junction bases left unmatched: 6. Per germline, CDR1 MNHNY and CDR2 SVGAGI (reference sequence). The CDR3 length is 17 residues.